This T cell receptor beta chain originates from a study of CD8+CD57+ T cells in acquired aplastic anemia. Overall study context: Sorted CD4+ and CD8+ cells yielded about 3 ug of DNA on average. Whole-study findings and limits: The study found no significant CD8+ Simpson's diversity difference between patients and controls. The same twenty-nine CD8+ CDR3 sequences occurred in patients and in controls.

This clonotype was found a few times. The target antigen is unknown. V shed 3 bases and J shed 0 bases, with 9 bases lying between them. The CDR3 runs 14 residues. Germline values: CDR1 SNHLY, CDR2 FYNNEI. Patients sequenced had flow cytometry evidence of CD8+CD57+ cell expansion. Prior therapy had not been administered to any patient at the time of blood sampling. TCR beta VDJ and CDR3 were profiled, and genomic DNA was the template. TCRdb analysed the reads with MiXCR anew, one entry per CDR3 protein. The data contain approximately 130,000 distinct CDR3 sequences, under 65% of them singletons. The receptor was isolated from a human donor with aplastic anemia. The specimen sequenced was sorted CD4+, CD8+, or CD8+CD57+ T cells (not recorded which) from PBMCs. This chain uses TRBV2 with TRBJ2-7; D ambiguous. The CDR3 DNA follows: TGTGCCAGCAGTGATGCCAGTTTCTCCTACGAGCAGTACTTC. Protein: CASSDASFSYEQYF.